These 20 T cell receptor beta chains share one sample of origin, sequenced in a study of spatial heterogeneity in lung cancer. TCRdb called the 5' RACE reads again in MiXCR, with one record for every CDR3 protein. The profile shows about 16,000 distinct CDR3 sequences, about 6.1% of them singletons. The sample's time point: sample taken at primary tumor resection. Study-wide points: Expanded alpha and beta TCR counts within tumors tracked tumor mutation counts.

Antigens for these TCRs are unknown. Material: lung tumor tissue, obtained at surgery. Receptors originate from a female donor with early-stage non-small cell lung cancer.

This clonotype was seen repeatedly, ten times or more. This beta chain came through as a stray read in a library set up for alpha chains, and its size says little. This chain connects TRBV6-1 to TRBJ2-7, with unresolved D. The CDR3 is made up of 12 amino acids. Germline V gene sequence: CDR1 MNHNS, CDR2 SASEGT. V gave up 7 bases and J gave up 1 base, with 8 bases separating them. The CDR3 region is CASKVGSYEQYF. The CDR3 DNA sequence: TGTGCCAGCAAGGTAGGGTCCTACGAGCAGTACTTC.

At least ten counts were recorded for this clonotype. The library was prepared for alpha chains; this beta chain is a stray read, so its frequency means little. In nucleotides, the CDR3 is TGTGCCAGCAGCGCTCGGGGGCCTCAGCCCCAGCATTTT. This encodes CASSARGPQPQHF. The V gene is TRBV9, the J gene TRBJ1-5, with D possibly TRBD1 on 6 matching bases. V shed 3 bases and J shed 6 bases, with 10 bases lying between them. This CDR3 comprises 13 residues. CDR1 and CDR2 (germline): SGDLS, YYNGEE.

This clonotype was detected many times. Within a library made for alpha chains, this beta chain is off target, and its count is uninformative. V gene TRBV5-6 combines with J gene TRBJ2-5, with D perhaps given as TRBD1 or TRBD2 (5 bases each). This CDR3 spans 16 amino acids. V was cut by 2 bases and J by 1 base, with 15 bases left in between. Germline lookup yields CDR1 SGHDT and CDR2 YYEEEE. The CDR3 loop is CASSFGGQATQETQYF. The DNA of the CDR3 is TGTGCCAGCAGCTTTGGAGGACAAGCGACCCAAGAGACCCAGTACTTC.

In this sample, this clonotype turned up a few times. With the library built for alpha chains, this beta chain is off target and its frequency is not meaningful. V and J are TRBV10-3 and TRBJ2-1; D is uncertain. The V and J ends lost 1 base and 7 bases respectively, with 5 bases between them. The CDR3 sequence is 12 residues long. Germline CDR1 reads ENHRY; CDR2 reads SYGVKD. Written as DNA, the CDR3 is TGTGCCATCAGTGAGTATAGGAATGAGCAGTTCTTC. As protein: CAISEYRNEQFF.

A word on this clonotype: One end of the junction is discordant with germline, which a read error may explain. Since the library was made to target alpha chains, this beta chain is a stray read and its abundance is not meaningful. The J gene is TRBJ1-5, the V gene TRBV2; 8 bases are shared with TRBD1. Germline V lookup: CDR1 SNHLY, CDR2 FYNNEI. This CDR3 contains 14 residues. CDR3 sequence (DNA): TGTGCCAGCAGGGACAGGGTGAGCAATCAGTCCCAGCATTTT. Translated, it gives CASRDRVSNQSQHF. Supplemented by reference TRBV2 and TRBJ1-5, the full variable domain reads EPEVTQTPSHQVTQMGQEVILRCVPISNHLYFYWYRQILGQKVEFLVSFYNNEISEKSEIFDDQFSVERPDGSNFTLKIRSTKLEDSAMYFCASRDRVSNQSQHFGDGTRLSIL.

As to this clonotype: The size of this beta chain means little, since it is a stray read in a library made for alpha chains. J is TRBJ2-3 and V is TRBV20-1; TRBD2 aligns across 10 bases. This CDR3 is built from 14 residues. J was trimmed by 5 bases and V by 6 bases; bases with no gene match: 8. The germline V gene encodes CDR1 DFQATT and CDR2 SNEGSKA (reference sequence). The CDR3 coding sequence is TGCAGTGCCCGGGGGGGACTAGCGAGAGATACGCAGTATTTT. Its protein product is CSARGGLARDTQYF.

This clonotype came up many times. With the library built for alpha chains, this beta chain is off target and its frequency is not meaningful. The V and J genes are TRBV20-1 and TRBJ2-5, with D perhaps matching TRBD2 (6 bases). The CDR3 is 8 amino acids. CDR1 is DFQATT and CDR2 is SNEGSKA in the germline V gene (reference sequence). CDR3 sequence reads: CPRRAQYF. CDR3 nucleotides: TGCCCCCGGAGGGCCCAGTACTTC.

This clonotype was seen many times. Found in a library prepared for alpha chains, this beta chain is an off-target read, and its abundance has little meaning. The chain employs TRBV11-1 and TRBJ2-2; 9 bases fit TRBD1. The CDR3 length is 13 residues. After removal of 3 bases from V and 9 bases from J, the junction contained 2 bases not matched to a gene. Germline CDR1 SGHAT, CDR2 FQDESV (reference sequence). CDR3 DNA sequence: TGTGCCAGCAGCTTGGGACAGGGCCGGGAGCTGTTTTTT. It specifies CASSLGQGRELFF. The full variable domain, its missing parts supplied by reference TRBV11-1 and TRBJ2-2, is EAEVAQSPRYKITEKSQAVAFWCDPISGHATLYWYRQILGQGPELLVQFQDESVVDDSQLPKDRFSAERLKGVDSTLKIQPAELGDSAMYLCASSLGQGRELFFGEGSRLTVL.

This clonotype was counted ten times or more. Within a library made for alpha chains, this beta chain is off target, and its count is uninformative. This chain joins TRBV15 and TRBJ2-7; D is possibly TRBD1 (5 bases). Germline assignment: CDR1 LNHNV and CDR2 YYDKDF (reference sequence). V was trimmed by 0 bases and J by 7 bases, leaving 13 bases between them. CDR3 length equals 14 residues. CDR3 nucleotides: TGTGCCACCAGCAGAGATAGGGCAGGGTTAGAGCAGTACTTC. This codes for CATSRDRAGLEQYF.

The table lists this clonotype with many counts. Found in a library prepared for alpha chains, this beta chain is an off-target read, and its abundance has little meaning. The rearrangement joins TRBV10-1 to TRBJ2-3; D gene ambiguous. CDR3 length equals 15 residues. V was pared by 0 bases and J by 2 bases, with 9 bases between. The V gene's germline CDR1 is WNHNN and CDR2 SYGVQD (reference sequence). This chain's CDR3 is CASSESPVYTDTQYF. The CDR3 DNA reads as TGCGCCAGCAGTGAGTCGCCGGTCTACACAGATACGCAGTATTTT.

Only a few counts were recorded for this clonotype. This beta chain was picked up by a library intended for alpha chains and is off target, so its count carries little meaning. J is TRBJ1-1 and V is TRBV29-1; D remains unclear. Trimming took 4 bases from V and 1 from J, leaving 10 bases between them. The CDR3 is 13 amino acids. Germline V gene data show CDR1 as SQVTM and CDR2 as ANQGSEA. This chain's CDR3 is CSVGWAGNTEAFF. The CDR3 nucleotides are TGCAGCGTTGGTTGGGCGGGGAACACTGAAGCTTTCTTT.

This clonotype was recorded at least ten times. With the library built for alpha chains, this beta chain is off target and its frequency is not meaningful. The rearrangement uses TRBV20-1 and TRBJ2-7; 10 bases are shared with TRBD2. With V trimmed by 1 base and J by 3 bases, 3 bases remained unmatched. The CDR3 has 14 amino acids. Looked up from germline, CDR1 is DFQATT and CDR2 is SNEGSKA (reference sequence). CDR3 nucleotides: TGCAGTGCTAGAGGGGCTAGCGGGAGCTACGAGCAGTACTTC. As protein: CSARGASGSYEQYF.

This clonotype is medium-sized in the sample. This beta chain is off target for a library built for alpha chains, so its abundance means little. The chain combines TRBV7-3 with TRBJ1-1; 8 bases match TRBD1. There are 14 residues in the CDR3. Unmatched junction bases numbered 1, after V lost 3 bases and J lost 1 base. Germline V gene sequence: CDR1 SGHTA, CDR2 FQGTGA. The chain's CDR3 is CASSLDRENTEAFF. The CDR3 nucleotides are TGTGCCAGCAGCTTGGACAGGGAGAACACTGAAGCTTTCTTT. Based on the CDR3 plus reference TRBV7-3 and TRBJ1-1, the full variable domain is GAGVSQTPSNKVTEKGKYVELRCDPISGHTALYWYRQSLGQGPEFLIYFQGTGAADDSGLPNDRFFAVRPEGSVSTLKIQRTERGDSAVYLCASSLDRENTEAFFGQGTRLTVV.

This clonotype was picked up many times. Little can be read into the size of this beta chain, an off-target read in a library designed for alpha chains. The chain couples TRBV6-1 to TRBJ1-3; D is undetermined. Germline CDR1 and CDR2: MNHNS and SASEGT. CDR3 length: 15 amino acids. Trimming removed 3 bases from V and 4 bases from J, with 13 bases in between. CDR3 DNA sequence: TGTGCCAGCAGTGAGCAACCCGGGTTCGGAAACACCATATATTTT. It translates to CASSEQPGFGNTIYF.

This clonotype was found many times. This beta chain is an off-target read within a library intended for alpha chains, so its frequency means little. The CDR3 sequence: CSVVRTTYNEQFF. The CDR3 region has the DNA TGCAGCGTTGTTAGGACTACCTACAATGAGCAGTTCTTC. This sequence joins TRBV29-1 and TRBJ2-1; a possible D gene is TRBD2 (6 bases). Trimming removed 4 bases from V and 2 bases from J, with 9 bases in between. The length of the CDR3 is 13 residues. CDR1 is SQVTM, CDR2 ANQGSEA, per germline.

About this clonotype itself: This beta chain appears as a stray read in a library generated for alpha chains; its size is not informative. The chain uses TRBV7-2 and TRBJ2-1; 8 bases are shared with TRBD2. The V gene's germline CDR1 is SGHTA and CDR2 FQGNSA. CDR3 length equals 15 residues. V dropped 4 bases and J dropped 6; count of bases not matched to a gene: 8. CDR3 DNA: TGTGCCAGCAGCTCACAAGCGGGAGCTCGCAATGAGCAGTTCTTC. Translation gives CASSSQAGARNEQFF.

Notes on this clonotype: This beta chain turned up in a library designed for alpha chains; as an off-target read, its abundance says little. The V gene is TRBV12-3 or TRBV12-4, the J gene TRBJ2-7; possibly TRBD2 for D (5 bases). V was clipped by 4 bases and J by 3 bases, with 10 bases between them. The CDR3 runs 13 residues. The CDR3 region is CASSSWAGYEQYF. In DNA, the CDR3 is TGTGCCAGCAGTTCATGGGCGGGCTACGAGCAGTACTTC.

This clonotype has ten or more counts. This beta chain came through as a stray read in a library set up for alpha chains, and its size says little. The chain links TRBV10-2 to TRBJ2-3, with D possibly called TRBD1 or TRBD2 (5 bases each). The CDR3 is made up of 13 amino acids. V was trimmed by 4 bases and J by 7 bases, leaving 12 bases between them. CDR1 is WSHSY, CDR2 SAAADI, per germline. The CDR3 nucleotides read TGCGCCAGCAGTGGGAAAGGGGAGTATACGCAGTATTTT. Its protein product is CASSGKGEYTQYF.

By sample fraction, this clonotype is medium-sized. This beta chain is an off-target read within a library intended for alpha chains, so its frequency means little. V is TRBV19 and J is TRBJ2-3, with 8 positions matching TRBD2. Germline trimming cut 7 bases from V and 4 bases from J; bases unmatched to any gene: 16. Germline V CDR1 and CDR2: LNHDA, SQIVND (reference sequence). This CDR3 contains 17 residues. The CDR3 DNA sequence: TGTGCCAGTAAAGACCCCTTCGCGGGAGGTGTTGCAGATACGCAGTATTTT. The encoded protein is CASKDPFAGGVADTQYF.

Comment on this clonotype: This beta chain lies outside the target of a library built for alpha chains; its clone size means little. The J gene is TRBJ2-3, the V gene TRBV5-1; 7 bases align to TRBD1. The CDR3 length is 16 residues. From germline, CDR1 is SGHRS and CDR2 YFSETQ. With V trimmed by 1 base and J by 3 bases, 8 bases remained unmatched. The CDR3 protein is CASSLPGTAKTDTQYF. CDR3 DNA sequence: TGCGCCAGCAGCTTGCCCGGGACAGCTAAGACAGATACGCAGTATTTT.